This T cell receptor (beta chain) was recorded in a study of blood T cells in healthy people across ages. Through a sample-barcoded 5' primer and a J-beta primer mix, a second PCR was run for about 6 to 12 cycles. TCRdb re-called the 5' RACE reads through MiXCR, storing one row per CDR3 protein. The sample carries fewer than 2 million distinct CDR3 sequences, about 39% recorded once. Details on this clonotype: The limits of the CDR3 on the DNA are not certain, so only TCRdb's listed CDR3 is given.

Germline loops: CDR1 SNHLY, CDR2 FYNNEI. 22 amino acids form the CDR3, both terminal residues included. This chain links TRBV2 with TRBJ1-1. The material sequenced was blood. The sequence came from a human donor in good health. CDR3 residues: CASSLRRTYEQYFGPVDTEAFF.